The 24 T cell receptor beta chains below all came from one sample that was sequenced in a study of CD8+CD57+ T cells in acquired aplastic anemia (dated by TCRdb to about 2018). Expansion of CD8+CD57+ cells had been shown by flow cytometry in the patients chosen for sequencing. Sequenced on an Illumina HiSeq 2000. Genomic DNA was used as template for profiling of TCR beta VDJ combinations and CDR3 sequences. The raw public reads went through TCRdb reprocessing: fastp at Q25, MiXCR clone calling, in-frame beta chains kept. One record per CDR3 amino acid sequence lists the most common genes and DNA. Counted in this sample were approximately 180,000 distinct CDR3 sequences; roughly 65% of them appeared once. Clones ranked in the top ten supply more than 40% of the sample. Sequenced input: sorted CD4+, CD8+, or CD8+CD57+ T cells (not recorded which) from PBMCs. The receptor set was obtained from a human donor with aplastic anemia.

This clonotype was counted once. This CDR3 is CASSPALPQPQHF. The CDR3 nucleotides are TGTGCCAGCAGCCCTGCCCTGCCTCAGCCCCAGCATTTT. The chain is built from TRBV5-8 and TRBJ1-5; D not resolved. Germline V gene sequence: CDR1 SGHTS, CDR2 YDEGEE. The CDR3 sequence is 13 residues long. Trimming took off 4 bases at V and 6 bases at J, with 11 bases between the two ends.

This rearrangement joins TRBV9 to TRBJ1-1; 9 positions agree with TRBD1. The CDR3 length is 16 residues. Germline CDR1 is SGDLS and CDR2 is YYNGEE. Trimming took 0 bases from V and 4 from J; bases not matched to a gene: 7. The CDR3 region has the DNA TGTGCCAGCAGCGTAGTGACAGGGGGAGATGGCACTGAAGCTTTCTTT. Protein: CASSVVTGGDGTEAFF.

The J gene is TRBJ2-3, the V gene TRBV7-9, with 7 nucleotides matching TRBD2. Germline loops: CDR1 SEHNR, CDR2 FQNEAQ (reference sequence). CDR3 size: 16 residues. Unmatched junction bases numbered 7, after V lost 3 bases and J lost 1 base. In DNA form, the CDR3 reads TGTGCCAGCAGCTTTCGACTGGCGGGGGGCACAGATACGCAGTATTTT. Protein: CASSFRLAGGTDTQYF.

J is TRBJ2-7 and V is TRBV6-2 or TRBV6-3; tentatively, D is TRBD1 or TRBD2 (5 bases each). V was cut by 6 bases and J by 3 bases, with 15 bases left in between. The length of the CDR3 is 14 residues. From germline, CDR1 is MNHEY and CDR2 SVGEGT. CDR3 in DNA: TGTGCCAGCAGCCCCGGGACGGCGAACTACGAGCAGTACTTC. This sequence encodes CASSPGTANYEQYF.

Regarding this clonotype: A single base separates this from a much larger clone, so it may be a read error. This chain uses TRBV4-1 with TRBJ1-1; D uncertain. V gave up 8 bases and J gave up 1 base, with 20 bases separating them. This CDR3 region has 16 residues. Germline CDR1 and CDR2: MGHRA and YSYEKL. The CDR3 DNA reads TGCGCCAGCGGCGGTCGAACTACATCGGGGAACACTGAAGCTTTCTTT. Translating it yields CASGGRTTSGNTEAFF.

The rearrangement links TRBV15 to TRBJ2-3; D is unclear. The CDR3 runs to 13 residues. Germline V CDR1 and CDR2: LNHNV, YYDKDF (reference sequence). Trimming cost V 2 bases and J 1 base, with 4 bases left between them. Here the CDR3 DNA reads TGTGCCACCAGCAGACTGGGCACAGATACGCAGTATTTT. Protein sequence: CATSRLGTDTQYF.

At least ten counts were recorded for this clonotype. The chain combines TRBV19 with TRBJ2-2; the D is unclear. There are 11 residues in the CDR3. V gave up 10 bases and J gave up 3 bases, with 6 bases separating them. The germline V gene has CDR1 LNHDA and CDR2 SQIVND (reference sequence). The CDR3 region is CAIGDTGELFF. The CDR3 DNA reads as TGTGCCATTGGGGACACCGGGGAGCTGTTTTTT.

This clonotype was observed many times. V and J are TRBV5-4 and TRBJ2-1, with 7 positions matching TRBD2. V was pared by 1 base and J by 6 bases, with 10 bases of the junction left unmatched. Germline values: CDR1 SGHNT, CDR2 YYREEE (reference sequence). The CDR3 has 16 residues. The CDR3 nucleotides are TGTGCCAGCAGCTTGTCTCTTGGGACTAACCTCAATGAGCAGTTCTTC. Its protein product is CASSLSLGTNLNEQFF.

This clonotype has ten or more counts. This sequence joins TRBV7-9 and TRBJ2-6; TRBD1 or TRBD2 may be the D gene (5 bases each). CDR1 SEHNR and CDR2 FQNEAQ come from the germline V gene (reference sequence). Trimming shortened V by 3 bases and J by 0 bases, and 12 bases separated the two germline ends. This CDR3 spans 17 amino acids. CDR3 DNA sequence: TGTGCCAGCAGCTTTGATGGGGCGGGCTCTGGGGCCAACGTCCTGACTTTC. Protein product: CASSFDGAGSGANVLTF.

V is TRBV6-1 and J is TRBJ1-4; D not certain. The V end lost 1 base, the J end lost 8 bases, and 14 bases lay between the germline ends. The CDR3 totals 15 residues. Germline CDR1 is MNHNS and CDR2 is SASEGT. The CDR3 reads CASSEGVKTGEKLFF. CDR3 DNA sequence: TGTGCCAGCAGTGAAGGGGTCAAGACCGGAGAAAAACTGTTTTTT.

This clonotype was picked up one time. This rearrangement joins TRBV7-3 to TRBJ2-1, with D uncertain. This CDR3 comprises 12 residues. The V and J ends lost 2 bases and 11 bases respectively, with 10 bases between them. The V gene's germline CDR1 is SGHTA and CDR2 FQGTGA. The DNA for the CDR3 is TGTGCCAGCAGCTTAGAATCCGGACAGCAGTTCTTC. Residues: CASSLESGQQFF.

This sequence joins TRBV7-9 and TRBJ2-1; D is tentatively TRBD1 or TRBD2 (6 bases each). Between the trimmed V and J ends, which lost 6 bases and 5 bases, there was a span of 17 bases. The germline CDR1 and CDR2 sequences are SEHNR and FQNEAQ (reference sequence). This CDR3 contains 15 residues. In DNA form, the CDR3 reads TGTGCCAGCAGTCTTTTCCGGGGGCCCAACAATGAGCAGTTCTTC. Translating it yields CASSLFRGPNNEQFF.

This clonotype has at least ten counts. The chain uses TRBV4-1 and TRBJ1-4, with a tentative D call TRBD1 (5 bases). Germline CDR1 reads MGHRA; CDR2 reads YSYEKL. There are 14 residues in the CDR3. The ends were cut back, 1 base at V and 5 bases at J, with 8 bases in the middle. The CDR3 sequence: CASSQGRENEKLFF. In DNA form, the CDR3 reads TGCGCCAGCAGCCAAGGCAGGGAGAATGAAAAACTGTTTTTT.

This chain links TRBV7-6 with TRBJ2-1; D is ambiguous. V lost 5 bases to trimming and J lost 7 bases, with 15 bases between them. The CDR3 spans 14 residues. Per the germline V gene, CDR1 is SGHVS and CDR2 is FNYEAQ. The CDR3 region has the DNA TGTGCCAGCAGCGTTACAACGTCTTGGAATGAGCAGTTCTTC. The encoded protein is CASSVTTSWNEQFF. Using reference TRBV7-6 and TRBJ2-1 for the parts outside the CDR3, the full variable domain is GAGVSQSPRYKVTKRGQDVALRCDPISGHVSLYWYRQALGQGPEFLTYFNYEAQQDKSGLPNDRFSAERPEGSISTLTIQRTEQRDSAMYRCASSVTTSWNEQFFGPGTRLTVL.

In its sample, this clonotype was seen once. This sequence joins TRBV6-1 and TRBJ1-6; D gene ambiguous. CDR1 is MNHNS, CDR2 SASEGT, per germline. V lost 10 bases and J lost 5, with 9 bases in between. This CDR3 contains 12 residues. The CDR3 here is CAIRSDNSPLHF. DNA for the CDR3: TGTGCCATCAGGTCCGATAATTCACCCCTCCACTTT.

This clonotype came up many times. V gene TRBV15 combines with J gene TRBJ1-2; TRBD1 is a possible D gene (6 bases). CDR1 is LNHNV, CDR2 YYDKDF, per germline (reference sequence). This CDR3 spans 17 amino acids. Deletions cut 4 bases from V and 7 bases from J, with 25 bases between. CDR3 sequence (DNA): TGTGCCACCAGCACCGGAGGGGATGACAGGCACGTCGGTGGCTACACCTTC. Residues: CATSTGGDDRHVGGYTF.

This clonotype showed up many times. The genes are TRBV12-3 or TRBV12-4 and TRBJ2-3; 11 bases align to TRBD2. The ends lost 7 bases at V and 2 bases at J; junction bases unmatched: 14. The CDR3 contains 18 residues. DNA of the CDR3: TGTGCCAGCACTTTGGGACTAGCGGCGAACCCCGACACAGATACGCAGTATTTT. It translates to CASTLGLAANPDTDTQYF.

This clonotype was observed once. This chain links TRBV2 with TRBJ2-7, with a possible D match to TRBD1 (6 bases). This CDR3 contains 14 residues. V lost 5 bases, J lost 2 bases, and 13 bases lay in between. Germline lookup yields CDR1 SNHLY and CDR2 FYNNEI. This CDR3 is CASSSDSLAYEQYF. CDR3 in DNA: TGTGCCAGCAGTTCGGACAGCCTTGCCTACGAGCAGTACTTC.

Ten or more counts support this clonotype. This chain links TRBV5-1 with TRBJ1-1; possibly TRBD1 for D (5 bases). This CDR3 spans 13 amino acids. Germline assignment: CDR1 SGHRS and CDR2 YFSETQ. With 2 bases removed from V and 5 bases from J, the gap between germline ends came to 10 bases. CDR3 sequence reads: CASSFGGETEAFF. As DNA, the CDR3 is TGCGCCAGCAGCTTTGGGGGGGAGACTGAAGCTTTCTTT.

The CDR3 nucleotides read TGCAGCGTTGGCGACAACTACGAGCAGTACTTC. Protein product: CSVGDNYEQYF. This chain connects TRBV29-1 to TRBJ2-7; D unclear. Germline CDR1 SQVTM, CDR2 ANQGSEA. Trimming removed 4 bases from V and 3 bases from J, with 7 bases in between. This CDR3 has 11 amino acids.

This rearrangement joins TRBV7-3 to TRBJ1-6; no definite D call. The CDR3 consists of 15 residues. Trimming shortened V by 1 base and J by 7 bases, and 11 bases separated the two germline ends. Germline V gene lookup returns CDR1 SGHTA and CDR2 FQGTGA. CDR3 loop: CASSLRPGLNSPLHF. DNA for the CDR3: TGTGCCAGCAGCTTAAGGCCAGGATTAAATTCACCCCTCCACTTT.

This clonotype was counted a single time. The J gene is TRBJ1-3, the V gene TRBV19; TRBD1 might be the D (5 bases). The V gene's germline CDR1 is LNHDA and CDR2 SQIVND (reference sequence). CDR3 length: 15 residues. V lost 6 bases to trimming and J lost 0 bases, with 12 bases between them. The CDR3 is CASRDRGGSGNTIYF. The CDR3 DNA sequence: TGTGCCAGTAGGGACCGTGGGGGCTCTGGAAACACCATATATTTT.

This clonotype occurred once. The rearrangement links TRBV19 to TRBJ1-1; D not resolved. The V gene's germline CDR1 is LNHDA and CDR2 SQIVND (reference sequence). This CDR3 comprises 12 residues. The ends were cut back, 2 bases at V and 8 bases at J, with 9 bases in the middle. The CDR3 spells CASSIPGEEAFF. The CDR3 DNA sequence: TGTGCCAGTAGTATACCGGGCGAGGAAGCTTTCTTT. The full variable domain, its missing parts supplied by reference TRBV19 and TRBJ1-1, is DGGITQSPKYLFRKEGQNVTLSCEQNLNHDAMYWYRQDPGQGLRLIYYSQIVNDFQKGDIAEGYSVSREKKESFPLTVTSAQKNPTAFYLCASSIPGEEAFFGQGTRLTVV.

This sequence joins TRBV25-1 and TRBJ2-1; D is undetermined. Trimming stripped 5 bases from V and 10 bases from J, with 9 bases between. Germline CDR1 and CDR2: MGHDK and SYGVNS. There are 11 residues in the CDR3. CDR3 sequence reads: CASSSHVEQFF. The CDR3 coding sequence is TGTGCCAGCAGTTCGCACGTAGAGCAGTTCTTC.